Following are 2 T cell receptor beta chains from one sample sequenced in a study of shared clonotypes between healthy human individuals. Terminally differentiated effector memory CD45RA+ cells were excluded by CCR7 positive selection of CD45RO-negative cells. Here immunoSEQ multiplex PCR was the method, and the copy in TCRdb shows in-frame clones only, minus some. The table has about 2.2 million clones, 85% to 95% seen once; the top ten hold roughly 1.7%. Input material: naive CD8+ T cells from PBMCs. Receptors were obtained from a man aged 18 to 30 in good health. Some clones in this sample may be carry-over from other donors' samples.

The chain links TRBV9 to TRBJ2-1; 11 nucleotides align to TRBD2. The CDR3 spans 16 residues. With 1 base clipped from V and 3 bases from J, the junction kept 3 bases outside the gene matches. The germline V gene encodes CDR1 SGDLS and CDR2 YYNGEE. CDR3 DNA sequence: TGTGCCAGCAGCGTATACGGGACTAGCGGCTACAATGAGCAGTTCTTC. Protein product: CASSVYGTSGYNEQFF.

This chain links TRBV7-3 with TRBJ1-2; D ambiguous. The germline V gene has CDR1 SGHTA and CDR2 FQGTGA. The germline V and J ends were trimmed by 2 bases and 9 bases, with 19 bases remaining between them. This CDR3 comprises 15 residues. CDR3 loop: CASSLSHRAPGSYTF. The CDR3 nucleotides read TGTGCCAGCAGCTTATCTCACCGGGCCCCGGGGAGCTACACCTTC.